A single sample gave rise to the 5 T cell receptor beta chains below, sequenced in a study of shared clonotypes between healthy human individuals. Clones were read by immunoSEQ multiplex PCR, and TCRdb kept only the in-frame ones, dropping some. The table includes some 630,000 clones, approximately 96% detected once. Naive CD8 cells comprised CD45RO-negative, CCR7-positively selected cells, excluding terminally differentiated effector memory CD45RA+ cells. Sequenced: naive CD8+ T cells sorted from blood. The receptors here all came from a woman under 40 in good health.

The CDR3 loop reads CASSIVPLSTGGNQPQHF. The CDR3 nucleotides read TGTGCCAGTAGTATAGTCCCCTTATCGACAGGGGGCAATCAGCCCCAGCATTTT. This chain joins TRBV19 and TRBJ1-5, with TRBD1 identical over 8 bases. Trimming removed 1 base from V and 2 bases from J; junction bases left unmatched: 10. The CDR3 consists of 18 residues. Germline loops: CDR1 LNHDA, CDR2 SQIVND (reference sequence).

This clone appeared once. This chain uses TRBV4-1 with TRBJ2-7, with D possibly matching TRBD2 (5 bases). Germline V gene lookup returns CDR1 MGHRA and CDR2 YSYEKL. Between the trimmed V and J ends, which lost 4 bases and 6 bases, there was a span of 13 bases. The CDR3 spans 13 residues. Written as DNA, the CDR3 is TGCGCCAGCAGCCCGGACTGGACCTCCGAGCAGTACTTC. It specifies CASSPDWTSEQYF.

The CDR3 reads CASSVGSGTVEQYF. CDR3 sequence (DNA): TGTGCCAGCAGCGTAGGTTCGGGGACAGTTGAGCAGTACTTC. The rearrangement links TRBV9 to TRBJ2-7; 7 bases map to TRBD1. The CDR3 runs to 14 residues. V shed 0 bases and J 7 bases; nucleotides not matched to a gene: 7. Germline CDR1 is SGDLS and CDR2 is YYNGEE.

The chain employs TRBV5-4 and TRBJ2-7, with TRBD2 matching 14 bases. CDR3 length equals 17 residues. Germline lookup yields CDR1 SGHNT and CDR2 YYREEE (reference sequence). J gave up 0 bases and V 4 bases, and 6 bases lay outside the gene matches. The CDR3 spells CASSDGLAGGPSYEQYF. The CDR3 coding sequence is TGTGCCAGCAGCGACGGACTAGCGGGAGGACCCTCCTACGAGCAGTACTTC.

V gene TRBV28 combines with J gene TRBJ2-1; D is possibly TRBD2 (6 bases). The ends were cut back, 6 bases at V and 1 base at J, with 16 bases in the middle. The CDR3 loop spans 16 amino acids. Germline CDR1 reads MDHEN; CDR2 reads SYDVKM. DNA of the CDR3: TGTGCCAGCAGCCTCATGGCTAGCGCATCCTACAATGAGCAGTTCTTC. It yields the protein CASSLMASASYNEQFF.